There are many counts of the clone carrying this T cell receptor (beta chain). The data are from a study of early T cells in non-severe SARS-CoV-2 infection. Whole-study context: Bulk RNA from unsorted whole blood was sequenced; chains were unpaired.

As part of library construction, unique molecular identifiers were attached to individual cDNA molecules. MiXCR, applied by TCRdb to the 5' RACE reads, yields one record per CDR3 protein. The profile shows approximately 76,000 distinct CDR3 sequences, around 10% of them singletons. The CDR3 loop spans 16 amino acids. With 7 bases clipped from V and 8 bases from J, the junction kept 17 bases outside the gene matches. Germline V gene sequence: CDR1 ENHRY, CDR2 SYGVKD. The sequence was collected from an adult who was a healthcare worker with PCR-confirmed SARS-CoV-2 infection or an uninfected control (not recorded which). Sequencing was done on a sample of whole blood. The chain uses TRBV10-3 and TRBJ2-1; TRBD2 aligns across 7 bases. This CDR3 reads CAITQGRSGVSDEQFF. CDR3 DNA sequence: TGTGCCATCACCCAAGGGAGGAGCGGGGTTTCTGATGAGCAGTTCTTC.